The source of this TCR beta chain is a study of patients and donors after allogeneic stem cell transplantation. TCRdb recomputed calls from the RT-PCR reads with MiXCR, one row per CDR3 protein. Of fewer than 75,000 distinct CDR3 sequences in the sample, around 27% are singletons; the top ten hold more than 25%. The CDR3 covers 15 residues. Looked up from germline, CDR1 is SGHRS and CDR2 is YFSETQ. V gave up 0 bases and J gave up 1 base, with 8 bases separating them. By sample fraction, this clonotype is medium-sized. What was sequenced was blood, either unsorted or a sorted T cell fraction (not recorded which). The chain couples TRBV5-1 to TRBJ1-5; D not resolved. The source is a human donor who was either an allogeneic HSCT recipient or a stem cell or donor lymphocyte infusion donor (not recorded which). It is not recorded whose cells these are; they may come from a transplant donor. CDR3 amino acids: CASSLGSSSNQPQHF. In DNA form, the CDR3 reads TGCGCCAGCAGCTTGGGATCGTCAAGCAATCAGCCCCAGCATTTT.